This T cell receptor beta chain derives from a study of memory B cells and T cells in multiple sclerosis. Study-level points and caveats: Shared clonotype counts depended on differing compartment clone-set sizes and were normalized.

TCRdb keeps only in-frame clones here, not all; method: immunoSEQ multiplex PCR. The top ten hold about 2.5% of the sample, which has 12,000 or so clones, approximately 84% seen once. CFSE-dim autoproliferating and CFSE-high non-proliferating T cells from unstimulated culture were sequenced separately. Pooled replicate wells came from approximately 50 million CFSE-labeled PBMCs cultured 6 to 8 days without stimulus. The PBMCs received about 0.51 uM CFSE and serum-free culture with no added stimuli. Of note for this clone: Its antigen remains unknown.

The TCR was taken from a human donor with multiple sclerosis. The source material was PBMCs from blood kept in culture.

CDR3 nucleotide sequence: TGTGCCAGCAGTCCCCAGAGGGGGCTAGGGGGAAACACCATATATTTT. Its protein product is CASSPQRGLGGNTIYF. This chain uses TRBV27 with TRBJ1-3; 7 bases map to TRBD1. Germline CDR1 MNHEY, CDR2 SMNVEV (reference sequence). Trimming took 5 bases from V and 4 from J; bases not matched to a gene: 11. The CDR3 loop spans 16 amino acids.